What follows are 14 T cell receptor beta chains derived from one specimen sequenced in a study of blood T cell repertoires in COVID-19. Some clones are missing from TCRdb's copy, which holds only in-frame ones; the method was immunoSEQ multiplex PCR. The data contain some 97,000 clones, roughly 88% of them seen just once; the ten biggest clones take up roughly 6%. The source material was peripheral blood. These receptors all stem from a woman aged 60 to 75 with acute or convalescent COVID-19.

The rearrangement uses TRBV20-1 and TRBJ2-3, with 12 nucleotides matching TRBD1. The CDR3 is made up of 16 amino acids. V lost 3 bases to trimming and J lost 7 bases; unmatched junction nucleotides: 11. Germline CDR1 and CDR2: DFQATT and SNEGSKA (reference sequence). The CDR3 loop is CSASRVTGQGANTQYF. The CDR3, as DNA: TGCAGTGCTAGTCGTGTTACGGGACAGGGGGCGAATACGCAGTATTTT.

This chain links TRBV18 with TRBJ2-2; D ambiguous. V was shortened by 3 bases and J by 0 bases, with 17 bases between the two germline ends. Germline V gene data show CDR1 as KGHSH and CDR2 as LQKENI. The length of the CDR3 is 18 residues. The CDR3 DNA sequence: TGTGCCAGCTCACCGGTCGTGATAGAACCCTCGAACACCGGGGAGCTGTTTTTT. Amino acids: CASSPVVIEPSNTGELFF.

This sequence joins TRBV7-8 and TRBJ2-2; 7 nucleotides agree with TRBD1. CDR1 is SGHVS and CDR2 is FQNEAQ in the germline V gene. V was pared by 1 base and J by 4 bases, with 9 bases of the junction left unmatched. The CDR3 spans 17 residues. CDR3 sequence reads: CASSLGYRGPLTGELFF. CDR3 nucleotide sequence: TGTGCCAGCAGCTTAGGGTACAGGGGCCCTCTCACCGGGGAGCTGTTTTTT. The full variable domain, in which reference TRBV7-8 and TRBJ2-2 provide the parts outside the CDR3, is GAGVSQSPRYKVAKRGQDVALRCDPISGHVSLFWYQQALGQGPEFLTYFQNEAQLDKSGLPSDRFFAERPEGSVSTLKIQRTQQEDSAVYLCASSLGYRGPLTGELFFGEGSRLTVL.

The gene calls are TRBV3-1 (or the pseudogene TRBV3-2) and TRBJ1-1; 8 bases align to TRBD1. Germline V CDR1 and CDR2: LGHDT, YNNKEL (reference sequence). CDR3 length: 17 amino acids. V lost 2 bases to trimming and J lost 1 base; unmatched junction nucleotides: 9. The CDR3 DNA follows: TGTGCCAGCAGCCAACTCAGCCCCGGGACAGGGAACACTGAAGCTTTCTTT. Residues: CASSQLSPGTGNTEAFF.

This chain joins TRBV29-1 and TRBJ1-3, with D uncertain. The length of the CDR3 is 13 residues. Germline V lookup: CDR1 SQVTM, CDR2 ANQGSEA. V was trimmed by 4 bases and J by 0 bases, leaving 7 bases between them. The CDR3 region has the DNA TGCAGCGTTGGAGGGAACTCTGGAAACACCATATATTTT. Its translation is CSVGGNSGNTIYF.

The chain recombines TRBV5-1 with TRBJ2-1, with 13 bases that match TRBD2. The CDR3 has 18 residues. The V gene's germline CDR1 is SGHRS and CDR2 YFSETQ. Trimming at V came to 4 bases and at J to 0 bases, leaving 7 bases not matched to a gene. This CDR3 reads CASSTGLAGLGSYNEQFF. CDR3 bases: TGCGCCAGCAGCACGGGACTAGCGGGATTAGGCTCCTACAATGAGCAGTTCTTC.

This chain links TRBV6-5 with TRBJ2-3, with D tentatively TRBD2 (5 bases). Trimming pared 11 bases from V and 3 bases from J, leaving 15 bases between. The CDR3 totals 13 residues. Germline V gene sequence: CDR1 MNHEY, CDR2 SVGAGI. The CDR3 spells CAVGWGATDTQYF. CDR3 coding DNA: TGTGCCGTAGGTTGGGGAGCGACAGATACGCAGTATTTT.

The chain recombines TRBV6-2 or TRBV6-3 with TRBJ2-7; TRBD1 matches at 7 bases. Germline trimming cut 0 bases from V and 6 bases from J; bases unmatched to any gene: 8. The germline V gene encodes CDR1 MNHEY and CDR2 SVGEGT. This CDR3 has 15 residues. CDR3 in amino acids: CASSYSSRGSGEQYV. CDR3 DNA sequence: TGTGCCAGCAGTTACTCGTCCAGGGGGTCGGGCGAGCAGTACGTC.

The rearrangement joins TRBV5-1 to TRBJ2-5; a weak D match, TRBD1 (5 bases). CDR1 is SGHRS, CDR2 YFSETQ, per germline. Trimming removed 2 bases at V and 2 bases at J, with 13 bases between. The CDR3 loop spans 15 amino acids. Written as DNA, the CDR3 is TGCGCCAGCAGCTTACCCACAGGAAAACAAGAGACCCAGTACTTC. Translating gives CASSLPTGKQETQYF. Full variable domain (remainder filled in from reference TRBV5-1 and TRBJ2-5): KAGVTQTPRYLIKTRGQQVTLSCSPISGHRSVSWYQQTPGQGLQFLFEYFSETQRNKGNFPGRFSGRQFSNSRSEMNVSTLELGDSALYLCASSLPTGKQETQYFGPGTRLLVL.

The V call is TRBV18, the J call TRBJ2-5; D is perhaps TRBD1 (5 bases). Between the trimmed V and J ends, which lost 3 bases and 5 bases, there was a span of 16 bases. CDR1 and CDR2 from the germline V gene are KGHSH and LQKENI. CDR3 size: 15 residues. In nucleotides, the CDR3 is TGTGCCAGCTCACCCCGAACAGGATCGGAGGAGACCCAGTACTTC. This translates into CASSPRTGSEETQYF.

The V gene is TRBV15, the J gene TRBJ1-6; D is possibly TRBD1 (6 bases). The V end lost 5 bases, the J end lost 10 bases, and 18 bases lay between the germline ends. The CDR3 loop spans 15 amino acids. Germline V lookup: CDR1 LNHNV, CDR2 YYDKDF (reference sequence). The CDR3 sequence is CATSSNTGWGSPLHF. In DNA, the CDR3 is TGTGCCACCAGCTCAAACACAGGGTGGGGATCACCCCTCCACTTT.

The chain joins TRBV5-1 to TRBJ1-1; D uncertain. The CDR3 is 16 residues long. The V end was cut by 0 bases, the J end by 4 bases, with 16 bases between. The germline gives CDR1 SGHRS, CDR2 YFSETQ. The CDR3: CASSLGQTGVGTEAFF. CDR3 nucleotides: TGCGCCAGCAGCTTGGGACAAACCGGCGTCGGCACTGAAGCTTTCTTT.

V gene TRBV28 combines with J gene TRBJ2-5; weak D call: TRBD1 (6 bases). V was cut by 2 bases and J by 5 bases, with 12 bases left in between. The length of the CDR3 is 14 residues. Germline CDR1 and CDR2: MDHEN and SYDVKM. Here the CDR3 reads CASSLTFDRETQYF. For the CDR3, the DNA is TGTGCCAGCAGTTTAACTTTCGACAGGGAGACCCAGTACTTC.

J is TRBJ2-1 and V is TRBV7-3; 15 positions agree with TRBD2. CDR1 is SGHTA, CDR2 FQGTGA, per germline. The CDR3 has 15 residues. V lost 3 bases to trimming and J lost 7 bases; unmatched junction nucleotides: 1. The CDR3 nucleotides are TGTGCCAGCAGCTTGGGGACTAGCGGGAGGAATGAGCAGTTCTTC. Amino acids: CASSLGTSGRNEQFF.